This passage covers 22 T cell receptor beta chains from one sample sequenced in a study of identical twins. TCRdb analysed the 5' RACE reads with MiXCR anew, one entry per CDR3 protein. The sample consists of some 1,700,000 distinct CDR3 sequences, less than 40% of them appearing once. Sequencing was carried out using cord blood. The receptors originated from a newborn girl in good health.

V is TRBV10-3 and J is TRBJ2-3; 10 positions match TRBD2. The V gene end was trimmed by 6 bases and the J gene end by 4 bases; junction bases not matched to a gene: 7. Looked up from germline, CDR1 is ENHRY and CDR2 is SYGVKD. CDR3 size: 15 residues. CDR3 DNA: TGTGCCATCAGCCAGCGGGGGGGATTATCAGATACGCAGTATTTT. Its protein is CAISQRGGLSDTQYF.

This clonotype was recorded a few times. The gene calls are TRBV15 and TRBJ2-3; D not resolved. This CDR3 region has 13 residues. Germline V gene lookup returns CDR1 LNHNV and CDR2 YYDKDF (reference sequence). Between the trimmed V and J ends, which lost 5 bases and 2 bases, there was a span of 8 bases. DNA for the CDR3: TGTGCCACCAGCCACGGAACCACAGATACGCAGTATTTT. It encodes CATSHGTTDTQYF.

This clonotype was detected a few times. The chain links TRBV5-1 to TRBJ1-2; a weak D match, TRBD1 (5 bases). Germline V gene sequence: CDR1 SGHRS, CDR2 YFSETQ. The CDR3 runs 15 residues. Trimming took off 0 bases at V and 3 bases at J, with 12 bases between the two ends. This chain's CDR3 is CASSLAGDRYYGYTF. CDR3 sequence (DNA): TGCGCCAGCAGCTTGGCTGGGGACCGATACTATGGCTACACCTTC.

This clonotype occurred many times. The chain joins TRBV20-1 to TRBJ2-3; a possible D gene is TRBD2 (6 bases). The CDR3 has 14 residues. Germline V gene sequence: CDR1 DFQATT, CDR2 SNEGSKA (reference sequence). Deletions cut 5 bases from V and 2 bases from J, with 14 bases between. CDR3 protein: CSAGSGFSTDTQYF. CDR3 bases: TGCAGTGCTGGGAGCGGGTTCTCCACAGATACGCAGTATTTT.

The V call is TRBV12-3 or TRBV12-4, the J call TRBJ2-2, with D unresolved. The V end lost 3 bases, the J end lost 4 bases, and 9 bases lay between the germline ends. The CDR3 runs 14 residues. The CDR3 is CASSLGIGTGELFF. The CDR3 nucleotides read TGTGCCAGCAGTTTGGGCATAGGCACCGGGGAGCTGTTTTTT.

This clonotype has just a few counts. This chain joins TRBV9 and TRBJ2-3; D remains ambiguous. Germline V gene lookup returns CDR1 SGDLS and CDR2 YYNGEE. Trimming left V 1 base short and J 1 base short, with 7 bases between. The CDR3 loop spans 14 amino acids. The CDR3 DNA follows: TGTGCCAGCAGCGTATCACTGGGCACAGATACGCAGTATTTT. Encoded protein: CASSVSLGTDTQYF.

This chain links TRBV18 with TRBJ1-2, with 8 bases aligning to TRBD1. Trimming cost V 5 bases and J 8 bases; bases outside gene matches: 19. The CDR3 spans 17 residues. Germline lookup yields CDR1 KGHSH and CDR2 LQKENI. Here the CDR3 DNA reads TGTGCCAGCTCAAGATTGATCAGGGGCAGGGGGCAGGAAGGCTACACCTTC. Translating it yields CASSRLIRGRGQEGYTF.

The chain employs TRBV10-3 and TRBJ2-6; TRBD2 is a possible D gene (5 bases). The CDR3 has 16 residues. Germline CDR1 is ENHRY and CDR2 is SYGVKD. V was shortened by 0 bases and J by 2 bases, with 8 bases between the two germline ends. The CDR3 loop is CAISESIGAGANVLTF. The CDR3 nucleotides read TGTGCCATCAGTGAGTCGATCGGGGCTGGGGCCAACGTCCTGACTTTC.

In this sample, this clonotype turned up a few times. The chain's CDR3 is CASSLGPGPTLGNIQYF. DNA for the CDR3: TGTGCCAGCAGCTTAGGCCCGGGACCCACTCTGGGAAACATTCAGTACTTC. The chain is built from TRBV7-2 and TRBJ2-4; D might be TRBD1 or TRBD2, each matching 5 bases. Germline loops: CDR1 SGHTA, CDR2 FQGNSA. V lost 1 base, J lost 6 bases, and 19 bases lay in between. The CDR3 contains 17 residues.

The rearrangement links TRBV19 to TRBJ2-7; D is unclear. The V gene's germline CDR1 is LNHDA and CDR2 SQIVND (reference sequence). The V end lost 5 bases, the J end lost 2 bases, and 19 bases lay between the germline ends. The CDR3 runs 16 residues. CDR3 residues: CASSLRTGPETYEQYF. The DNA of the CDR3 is TGTGCCAGTAGTCTCCGGACCGGGCCCGAAACCTACGAGCAGTACTTC.

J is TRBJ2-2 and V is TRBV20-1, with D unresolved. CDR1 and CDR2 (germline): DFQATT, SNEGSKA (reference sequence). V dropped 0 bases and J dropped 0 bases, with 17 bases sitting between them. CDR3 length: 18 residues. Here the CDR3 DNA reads TGCAGTGCTAGAGATGAATGGGGTAGCAGCGCGAACACCGGGGAGCTGTTTTTT. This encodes CSARDEWGSSANTGELFF.

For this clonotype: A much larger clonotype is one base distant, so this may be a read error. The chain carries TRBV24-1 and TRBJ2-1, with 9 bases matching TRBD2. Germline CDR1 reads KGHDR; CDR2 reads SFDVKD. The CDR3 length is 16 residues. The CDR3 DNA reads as TGTGCCACCAGTGATTTTAGCGGGAGCTCCTGCAATGAGCAGTTCTTC. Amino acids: CATSDFSGSSCNEQFF.

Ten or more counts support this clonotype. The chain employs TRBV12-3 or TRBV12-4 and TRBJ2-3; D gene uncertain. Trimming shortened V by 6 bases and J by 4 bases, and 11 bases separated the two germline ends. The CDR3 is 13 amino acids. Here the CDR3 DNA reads TGTGCCAGCAGCCTGACCCCCGCAGATACGCAGTATTTT. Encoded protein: CASSLTPADTQYF.

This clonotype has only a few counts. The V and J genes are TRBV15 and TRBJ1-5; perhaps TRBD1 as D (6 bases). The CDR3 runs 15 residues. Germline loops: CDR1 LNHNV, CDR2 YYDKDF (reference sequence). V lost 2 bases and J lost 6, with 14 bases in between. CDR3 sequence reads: CATSRKGVGGQPQHF. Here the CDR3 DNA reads TGTGCCACCAGCAGAAAGGGGGTCGGGGGTCAGCCCCAGCATTTT.

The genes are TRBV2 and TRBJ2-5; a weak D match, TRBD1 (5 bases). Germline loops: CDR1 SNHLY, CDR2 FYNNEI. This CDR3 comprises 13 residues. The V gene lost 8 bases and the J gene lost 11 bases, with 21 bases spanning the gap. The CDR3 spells CASGRTLDNEQYF. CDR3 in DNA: TGTGCCAGCGGTCGCACCCTGGACAATGAGCAGTACTTC.

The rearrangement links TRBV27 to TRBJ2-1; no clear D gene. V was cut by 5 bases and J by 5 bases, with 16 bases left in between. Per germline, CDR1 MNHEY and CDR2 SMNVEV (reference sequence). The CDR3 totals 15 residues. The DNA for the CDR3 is TGTGCCAGCAGTCACCGGATACCCCTCCACAATGAGCAGTTCTTC. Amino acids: CASSHRIPLHNEQFF.

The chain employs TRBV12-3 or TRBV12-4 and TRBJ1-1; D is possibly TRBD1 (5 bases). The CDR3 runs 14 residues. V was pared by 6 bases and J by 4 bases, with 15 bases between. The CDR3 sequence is CASSPIWDVTEAFF. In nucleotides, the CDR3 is TGTGCCAGCAGCCCAATCTGGGACGTCACTGAAGCTTTCTTT.

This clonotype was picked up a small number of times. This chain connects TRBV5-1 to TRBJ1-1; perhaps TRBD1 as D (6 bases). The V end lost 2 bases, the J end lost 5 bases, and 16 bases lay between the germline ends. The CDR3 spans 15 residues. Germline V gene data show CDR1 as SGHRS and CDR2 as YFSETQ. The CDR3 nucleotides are TGCGCCAGCAGCTTCGTACCACAGGGCCGGACTGAAGCTTTCTTT. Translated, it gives CASSFVPQGRTEAFF. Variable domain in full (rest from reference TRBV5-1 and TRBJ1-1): KAGVTQTPRYLIKTRGQQVTLSCSPISGHRSVSWYQQTPGQGLQFLFEYFSETQRNKGNFPGRFSGRQFSNSRSEMNVSTLELGDSALYLCASSFVPQGRTEAFFGQGTRLTVV.

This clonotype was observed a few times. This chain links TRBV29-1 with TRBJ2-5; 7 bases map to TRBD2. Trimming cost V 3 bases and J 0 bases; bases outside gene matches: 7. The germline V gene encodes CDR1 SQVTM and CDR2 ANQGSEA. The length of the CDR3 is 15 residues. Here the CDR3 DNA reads TGCAGCGTTGATTCCGGACTAGGCTACCAAGAGACCCAGTACTTC. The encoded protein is CSVDSGLGYQETQYF. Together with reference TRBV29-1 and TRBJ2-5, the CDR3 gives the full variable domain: SAVISQKPSRDICQRGTSLTIQCQVDSQVTMMFWYRQQPGQSLTLIATANQGSEATYESGFVIDKFPISRPNLTFSTLTVSNMSPEDSSIYLCSVDSGLGYQETQYFGPGTRLLVL.

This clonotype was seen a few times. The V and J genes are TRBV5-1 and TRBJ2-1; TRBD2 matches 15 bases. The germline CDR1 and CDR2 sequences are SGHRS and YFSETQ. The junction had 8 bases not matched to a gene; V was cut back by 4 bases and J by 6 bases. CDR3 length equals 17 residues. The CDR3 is CASSPGLAGGLGNEQFF. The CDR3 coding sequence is TGCGCCAGCAGCCCCGGACTAGCGGGGGGGCTAGGCAATGAGCAGTTCTTC.

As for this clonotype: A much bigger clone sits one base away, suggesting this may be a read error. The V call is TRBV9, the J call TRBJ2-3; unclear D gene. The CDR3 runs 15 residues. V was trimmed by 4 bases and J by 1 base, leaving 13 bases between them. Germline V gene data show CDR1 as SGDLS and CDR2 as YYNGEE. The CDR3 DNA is TGTGCCAGCAGCACGGGCCCGTTTCGCACAGATACGCAGTATTTT. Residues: CASSTGPFRTDTQYF. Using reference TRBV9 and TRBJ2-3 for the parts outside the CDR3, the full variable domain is DSGVTQTPKHLITATGQRVTLRCSPRSGDLSVYWYQQSLDQGLQFLIQYYNGEERAKGNILERFSAQQFPDLHSELNLSSLELGDSALYFCASSTGPFRTDTQYFGPGTRLTVL.

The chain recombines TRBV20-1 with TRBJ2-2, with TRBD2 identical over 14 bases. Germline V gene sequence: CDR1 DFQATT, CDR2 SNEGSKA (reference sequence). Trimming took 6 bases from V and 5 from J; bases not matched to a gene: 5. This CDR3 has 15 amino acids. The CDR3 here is CSAPRTSGRTGELFF. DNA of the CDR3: TGCAGTGCACCGAGGACTAGCGGGAGGACCGGGGAGCTGTTTTTT.